The 5 T cell receptor beta chains below were found in one sample sequenced in a study of beta chain features in type 1 diabetes. Notes on the study in general: Among patients with Type 1 diabetes, TCRB CDR3s were moderately but significantly shorter in every one of the four CD4+ subsets.

As every portion of the isolated RNA was reverse transcribed, the sequencing read expressed TCRB transcripts. Clones were sequenced by immunoSEQ multiplex PCR, and TCRdb holds only the in-frame ones, with some missing. The data hold approximately 150,000 clones, with about 63% observed a single time. The antigens for these receptors are not known. The source material was naive CD4+ T cells from blood. The origin of the receptors is a young man with type 1 diabetes.

The rearrangement uses TRBV29-1 and TRBJ1-4; no reliable D call. The CDR3 runs 14 residues. Germline V gives CDR1 SQVTM, CDR2 ANQGSEA. V lost 0 bases, J lost 6 bases, and 11 bases lay in between. The DNA of the CDR3 is TGCAGCGTTGAAGATGGGCCGGATGATGAAAAACTGTTTTTT. Amino acids: CSVEDGPDDEKLFF.

The chain is built from TRBV30 and TRBJ1-1; D is undetermined. The germline CDR1 and CDR2 sequences are GTSNPN and SVGIG (reference sequence). The CDR3 totals 12 residues. Trimming left V 5 bases short and J 8 bases short, with 15 bases between. In DNA form, the CDR3 reads TGTGCCTGGGCTACAGCGACACCAGAAGCTTTCTTT. This codes for CAWATATPEAFF.

This sequence joins TRBV9 and TRBJ2-1, with TRBD2 matching over 9 bases. The J segment lost 0 bases and the V segment lost 2 bases, leaving 12 bases of the junction unmatched. The CDR3 sequence is 19 residues long. Germline V gives CDR1 SGDLS, CDR2 YYNGEE. The CDR3 region has the DNA TGTGCCAGCAGCGTTGGGGGGCAGCTAGCGGGGAGCTCCTACAATGAGCAGTTCTTC. Translation gives CASSVGGQLAGSSYNEQFF.

The CDR3, as DNA: TGTGCCTGGAGTGCCTCGGACAGGGTTCCGTCCCTCCACTTT. Protein: CAWSASDRVPSLHF. The V call is TRBV30, the J call TRBJ1-6, with 8 bases fitting TRBD1. After removal of 1 base from V and 14 bases from J, the junction contained 10 bases not matched to a gene. CDR3 length: 14 residues. Germline loops: CDR1 GTSNPN, CDR2 SVGIG (reference sequence). Complete variable domain (other parts from reference TRBV30 and TRBJ1-6): SQTIHQWPATLVQPVGSPLSLECTVEGTSNPNLYWYRQAAGRGLQLLFYSVGIGQISSEVPQNLSASRPQDRQFILSSKKLLLSDSGFYLCAWSASDRVPSLHFGNGTRLTVT.

The gene calls are TRBV15 and TRBJ1-1; D uncertain. Trimming took off 3 bases at V and 1 base at J, with 3 bases between the two ends. Germline V CDR1 and CDR2: LNHNV, YYDKDF (reference sequence). CDR3 size: 12 residues. In DNA, the CDR3 is TGTGCCACCAGCAGGGAGAACACTGAAGCTTTCTTT. Protein: CATSRENTEAFF. The full variable domain, rest sourced from reference TRBV15 and TRBJ1-1, is DAMVIQNPRYQVTQFGKPVTLSCSQTLNHNVMYWYQQKSSQAPKLLFHYYDKDFNNEADTPDNFQSRRPNTSFCFLDIRSPGLGDTAMYLCATSRENTEAFFGQGTRLTVV.